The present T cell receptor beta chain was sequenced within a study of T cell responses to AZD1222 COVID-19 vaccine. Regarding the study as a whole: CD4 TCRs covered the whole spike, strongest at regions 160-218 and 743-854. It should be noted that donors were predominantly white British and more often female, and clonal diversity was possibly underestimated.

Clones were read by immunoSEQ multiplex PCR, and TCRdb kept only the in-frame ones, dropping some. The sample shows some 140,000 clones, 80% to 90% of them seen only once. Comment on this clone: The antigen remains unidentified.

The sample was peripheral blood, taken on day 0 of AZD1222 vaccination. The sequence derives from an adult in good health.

The CDR3 DNA sequence: TGTGCCAGCAGCAAGCGGGCGGAGAACACTGAAGCTTTCTTT. This encodes CASSKRAENTEAFF. This chain connects TRBV11-2 to TRBJ1-1; D is ambiguous. This CDR3 has 14 amino acids. Germline lookup yields CDR1 SGHAT and CDR2 FQNNGV. With 5 bases removed from V and 1 base from J, the gap between germline ends came to 11 bases.